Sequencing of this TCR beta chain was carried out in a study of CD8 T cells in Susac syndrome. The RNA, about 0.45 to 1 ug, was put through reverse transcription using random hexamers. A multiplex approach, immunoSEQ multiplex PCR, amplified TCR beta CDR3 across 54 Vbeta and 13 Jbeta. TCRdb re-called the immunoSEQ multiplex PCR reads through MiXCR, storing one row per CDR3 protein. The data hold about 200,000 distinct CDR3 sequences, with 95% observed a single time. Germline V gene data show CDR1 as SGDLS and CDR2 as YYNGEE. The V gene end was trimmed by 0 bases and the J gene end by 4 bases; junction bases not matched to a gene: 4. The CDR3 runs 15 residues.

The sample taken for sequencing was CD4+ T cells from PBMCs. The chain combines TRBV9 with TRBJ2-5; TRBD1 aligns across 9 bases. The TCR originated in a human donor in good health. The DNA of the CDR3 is TGTGCCAGCAGCGTAGTTAGGACAGGGGTAGAGACCCAGTACTTC. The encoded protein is CASSVVRTGVETQYF.